This entry lists 7 T cell receptor beta chains sequenced from one sample in a study of blood T cell repertoires in COVID-19. TCRdb keeps only in-frame clones here, not all; method: immunoSEQ multiplex PCR. Among some 100,000 clones listed, around four fifths were seen once. The sequenced material came from peripheral blood. The source of these receptors is a human donor in a cohort sampled during active COVID-19.

The chain uses TRBV5-4 and TRBJ2-5; 8 bases line up with TRBD2. Germline CDR1 is SGHNT and CDR2 is YYREEE (reference sequence). J was trimmed by 5 bases and V by 4 bases; bases with no gene match: 10. The CDR3 consists of 15 residues. The CDR3 nucleotides are TGTGCCAGCAGCGACACTAGCGGAGATGGGGAGACCCAGTACTTC. Amino acids: CASSDTSGDGETQYF.

This chain links TRBV27 with TRBJ2-5, with D possibly TRBD1 on 5 matching bases. This CDR3 comprises 15 residues. Germline V CDR1 and CDR2: MNHEY, SMNVEV (reference sequence). V was cut by 1 base and J by 2 bases, with 11 bases left in between. DNA for the CDR3: TGTGCCAGCAGTTTATTAGGGCAGGGACAAGAGACCCAGTACTTC. Translating gives CASSLLGQGQETQYF.

The chain combines TRBV10-3 with TRBJ1-1, with 10 bases aligning to TRBD1. Germline values: CDR1 ENHRY, CDR2 SYGVKD. V gave up 3 bases and J gave up 1 base; unmatched junction bases: 8. The CDR3 is 17 residues long. CDR3 coding DNA: TGTGCCATCAGTGACCTAGGACAGGGGGGGCCGAACACTGAAGCTTTCTTT. Translation: CAISDLGQGGPNTEAFF.

V and J are TRBV3-1 (or the pseudogene TRBV3-2) and TRBJ2-7, with 10 bases that match TRBD1. V lost 6 bases and J lost 3; bases outside the gene matches: 5. The CDR3 sequence is 14 residues long. CDR1 and CDR2 (germline): LGHDT, YNNKEL (reference sequence). The CDR3 bases are TGTGCCAGCAGTCCCAGGACAGGGGGCTACGAGCAGTACTTC. It yields the protein CASSPRTGGYEQYF.

The chain employs TRBV18 and TRBJ1-4, with a possible D match to TRBD1 (6 bases). CDR3 length: 13 residues. Germline V CDR1 and CDR2: KGHSH, LQKENI. With 6 bases removed from V and 4 bases from J, the gap between germline ends came to 9 bases. The chain's CDR3 is CASSRTVNEKLFF. The CDR3 coding sequence is TGTGCCAGCTCTAGGACAGTTAATGAAAAACTGTTTTTT.

This clone turned up a few times. This rearrangement joins TRBV4-1 to TRBJ1-1; D is unclear. V was shortened by 4 bases and J by 0 bases, with 9 bases between the two germline ends. The CDR3 sequence is 14 residues long. Germline V lookup: CDR1 MGHRA, CDR2 YSYEKL. The CDR3: CASSRPIMNTEAFF. The CDR3 DNA is TGCGCCAGCAGCCGCCCTATCATGAACACTGAAGCTTTCTTT.

The rearrangement joins TRBV28 to TRBJ1-5; D is uncertain. Germline CDR1 reads MDHEN; CDR2 reads SYDVKM. CDR3 length: 14 residues. Trimming left V 5 bases short and J 5 bases short, with 13 bases between. CDR3 sequence: CASSTPGGDQPQHF. DNA of the CDR3: TGTGCCAGCAGTACCCCTGGCGGGGATCAGCCCCAGCATTTT. Together with reference TRBV28 and TRBJ1-5, the CDR3 gives the full variable domain: DVKVTQSSRYLVKRTGEKVFLECVQDMDHENMFWYRQDPGLGLRLIYFSYDVKMKEKGDIPEGYSVSREKKERFSLILESASTNQTSMYLCASSTPGGDQPQHFGDGTRLSIL.